The T cell receptor (beta chain) described here comes from a study of lung T cells in sarcoidosis with Löfgren's syndrome. TCRdb passed the reads through MiXCR, listing each CDR3 protein once. The top ten clones hold around 4.1% of a sample with 15,000 to 20,000 distinct CDR3 sequences, about a fifth of them seen once. Germline V CDR1 and CDR2: SEHNR, FQNEAQ (reference sequence). V lost 5 bases, J lost 7 bases, and 18 bases lay in between. This CDR3 comprises 14 residues. Specimen: CD4+ T cells from PBMCs. The chain links TRBV7-9 to TRBJ2-7, with D possibly being TRBD1 (6 bases). This clonotype was obtained from a human donor with sarcoidosis (Löfgren's syndrome or another form), or a control subject (not recorded which). CDR3 bases: TGTGCCAGCAGCCCATGGACAGCGGCGTGGGAGCAGTACTTC. Translation gives CASSPWTAAWEQYF.